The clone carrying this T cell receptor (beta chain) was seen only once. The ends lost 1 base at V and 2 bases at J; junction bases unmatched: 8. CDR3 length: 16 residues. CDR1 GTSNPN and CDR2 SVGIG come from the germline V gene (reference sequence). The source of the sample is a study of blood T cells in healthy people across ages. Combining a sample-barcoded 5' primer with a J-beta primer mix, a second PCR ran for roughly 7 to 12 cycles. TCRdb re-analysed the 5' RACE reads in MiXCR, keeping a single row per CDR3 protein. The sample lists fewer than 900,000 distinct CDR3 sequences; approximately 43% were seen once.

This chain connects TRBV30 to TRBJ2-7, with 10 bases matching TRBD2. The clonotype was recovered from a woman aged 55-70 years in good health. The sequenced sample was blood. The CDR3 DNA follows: TGTGCCTGGAGTGCCCCTGGGAGCGGGGGGGCCTACGAGCAGTACTTC. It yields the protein CAWSAPGSGGAYEQYF.